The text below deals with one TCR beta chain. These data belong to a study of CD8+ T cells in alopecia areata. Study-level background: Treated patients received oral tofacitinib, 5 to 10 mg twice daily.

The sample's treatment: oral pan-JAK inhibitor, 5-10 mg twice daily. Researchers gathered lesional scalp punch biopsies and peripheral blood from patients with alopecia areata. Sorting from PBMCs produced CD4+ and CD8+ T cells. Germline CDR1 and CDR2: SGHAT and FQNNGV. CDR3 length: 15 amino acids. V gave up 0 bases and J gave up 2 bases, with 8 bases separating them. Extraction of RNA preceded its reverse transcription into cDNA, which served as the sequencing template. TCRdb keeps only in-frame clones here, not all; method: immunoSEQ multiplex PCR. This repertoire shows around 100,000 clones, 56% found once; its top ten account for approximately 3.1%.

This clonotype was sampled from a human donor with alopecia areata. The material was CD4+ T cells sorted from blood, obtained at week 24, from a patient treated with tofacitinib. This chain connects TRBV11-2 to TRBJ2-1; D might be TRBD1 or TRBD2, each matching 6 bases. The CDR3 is CASSLDRGPYNEQFF. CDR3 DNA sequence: TGTGCCAGCAGCTTAGATCGGGGGCCCTACAATGAGCAGTTCTTC.